This TCR beta chain originates from a study of blood T cell repertoires in COVID-19. Sequenced by immunoSEQ multiplex PCR; TCRdb stores in-frame clones only, minus some. The sample lists approximately 140,000 clones, over 80% occurring once. Germline CDR1 is SGHRS and CDR2 is YFSETQ. V lost 5 bases, J lost 4 bases, and 5 bases stayed unmatched. The CDR3 runs 14 residues. Sequenced: PBMCs or T cells enriched from blood (not recorded which). The source is a woman aged 45-60 years who had been exposed to COVID-19. The chain uses TRBV5-1 and TRBJ2-2; 7 bases match TRBD2. The CDR3 sequence is CASRRPGGTGELFF. In DNA, the CDR3 is TGCGCCAGCAGGAGGCCGGGGGGCACCGGGGAGCTGTTTTTT.